This record looks at one T cell receptor beta chain sequence and its context. The data belong to a study of cytomegalovirus exposure and HLA in healthy donors. The CDR3 contains 15 residues. Germline values: CDR1 SGHRS, CDR2 YFSETQ. With 1 base removed from V and 5 bases from J, the gap between germline ends came to 14 bases. Assay: immunoSEQ multiplex PCR; the TCRdb copy retains only in-frame clones and omits some. The data hold about 110,000 clones, with approximately 96% observed a single time. The sequence was collected from a woman aged 18 to 35 in good health and CMV-seronegative. The V gene is TRBV5-1, the J gene TRBJ2-3, with a tentative D call TRBD1 (7 bases). Sequenced material: PBMCs. CDR3 nucleotide sequence: TGCGCCAGCAGCTTGCAGGACAGGCGGGAAGATACGCAGTATTTT. Protein sequence: CASSLQDRREDTQYF.